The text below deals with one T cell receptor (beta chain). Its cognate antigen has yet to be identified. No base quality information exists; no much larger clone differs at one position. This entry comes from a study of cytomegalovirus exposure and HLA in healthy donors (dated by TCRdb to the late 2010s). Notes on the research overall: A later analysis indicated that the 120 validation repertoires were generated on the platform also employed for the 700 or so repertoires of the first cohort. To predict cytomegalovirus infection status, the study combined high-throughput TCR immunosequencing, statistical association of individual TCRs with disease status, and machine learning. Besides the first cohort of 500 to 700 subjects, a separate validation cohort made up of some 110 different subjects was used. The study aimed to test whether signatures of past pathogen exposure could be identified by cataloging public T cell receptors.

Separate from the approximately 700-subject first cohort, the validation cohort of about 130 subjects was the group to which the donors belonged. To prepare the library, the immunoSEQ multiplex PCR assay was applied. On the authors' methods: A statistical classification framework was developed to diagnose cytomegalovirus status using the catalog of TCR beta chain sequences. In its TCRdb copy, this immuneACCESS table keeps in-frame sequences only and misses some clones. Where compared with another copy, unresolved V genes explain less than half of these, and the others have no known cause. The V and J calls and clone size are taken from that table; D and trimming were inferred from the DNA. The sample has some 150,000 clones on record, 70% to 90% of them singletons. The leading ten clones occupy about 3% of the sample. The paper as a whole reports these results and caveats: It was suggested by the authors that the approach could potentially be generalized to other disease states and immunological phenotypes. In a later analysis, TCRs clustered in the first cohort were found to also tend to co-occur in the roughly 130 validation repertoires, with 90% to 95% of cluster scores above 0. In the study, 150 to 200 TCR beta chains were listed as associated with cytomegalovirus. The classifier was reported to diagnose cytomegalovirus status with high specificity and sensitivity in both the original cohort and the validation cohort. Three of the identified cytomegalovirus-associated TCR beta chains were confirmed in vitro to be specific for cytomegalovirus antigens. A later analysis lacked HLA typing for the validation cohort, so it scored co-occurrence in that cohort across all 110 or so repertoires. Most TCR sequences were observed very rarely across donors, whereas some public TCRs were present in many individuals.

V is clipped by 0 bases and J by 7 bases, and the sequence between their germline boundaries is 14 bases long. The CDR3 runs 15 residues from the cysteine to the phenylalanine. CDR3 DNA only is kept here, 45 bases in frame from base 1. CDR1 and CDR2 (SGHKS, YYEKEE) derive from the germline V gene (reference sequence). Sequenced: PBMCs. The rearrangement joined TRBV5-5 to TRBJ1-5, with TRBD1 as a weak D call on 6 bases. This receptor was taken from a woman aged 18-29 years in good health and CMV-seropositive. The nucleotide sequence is TGTGCCAGCAGCTTGGTGCCAGGGGTTACCCAGCCCCAGCATTTT. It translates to CASSLVPGVTQPQHF.